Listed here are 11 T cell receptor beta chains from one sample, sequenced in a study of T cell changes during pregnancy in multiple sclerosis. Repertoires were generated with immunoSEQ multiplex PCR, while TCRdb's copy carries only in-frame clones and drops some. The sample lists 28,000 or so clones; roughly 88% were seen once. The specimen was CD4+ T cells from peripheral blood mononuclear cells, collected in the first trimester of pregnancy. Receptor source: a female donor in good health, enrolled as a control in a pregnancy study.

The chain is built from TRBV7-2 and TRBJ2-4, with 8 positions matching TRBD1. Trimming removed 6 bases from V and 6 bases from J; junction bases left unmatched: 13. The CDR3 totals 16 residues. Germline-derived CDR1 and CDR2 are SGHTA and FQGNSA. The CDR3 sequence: CASSSGGALSANIQYF. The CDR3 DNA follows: TGTGCCAGCAGTTCAGGGGGCGCTCTTTCTGCAAACATTCAGTACTTC.

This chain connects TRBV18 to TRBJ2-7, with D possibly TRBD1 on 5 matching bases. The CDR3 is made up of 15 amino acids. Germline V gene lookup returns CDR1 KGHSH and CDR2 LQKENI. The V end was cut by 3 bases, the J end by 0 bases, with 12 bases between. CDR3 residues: CASSPIGHNSYEQYF. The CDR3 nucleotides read TGTGCCAGCTCACCGATAGGACACAACTCCTACGAGCAGTACTTC. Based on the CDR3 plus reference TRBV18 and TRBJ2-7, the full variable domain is NAGVMQNPRHLVRRRGQEARLRCSPMKGHSHVYWYRQLPEEGLKFMVYLQKENIIDESGMPKERFSAEFPKEGPSILRIQQVVRGDSAAYFCASSPIGHNSYEQYFGPGTRLTVT.

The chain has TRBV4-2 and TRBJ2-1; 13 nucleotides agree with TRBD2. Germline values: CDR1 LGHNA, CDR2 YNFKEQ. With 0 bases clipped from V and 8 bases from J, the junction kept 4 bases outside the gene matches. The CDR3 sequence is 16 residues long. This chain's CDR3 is CASSQDGLAGADEQFF. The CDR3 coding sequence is TGTGCCAGCAGCCAAGATGGACTAGCGGGGGCGGATGAGCAGTTCTTC.

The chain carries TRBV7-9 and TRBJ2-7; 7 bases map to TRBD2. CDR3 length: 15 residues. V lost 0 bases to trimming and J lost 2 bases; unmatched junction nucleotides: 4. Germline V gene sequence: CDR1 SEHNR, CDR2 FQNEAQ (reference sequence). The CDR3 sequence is CASSLAGGLTYEQYF. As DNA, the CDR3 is TGTGCCAGCAGCTTAGCGGGGGGGTTAACCTACGAGCAGTACTTC.

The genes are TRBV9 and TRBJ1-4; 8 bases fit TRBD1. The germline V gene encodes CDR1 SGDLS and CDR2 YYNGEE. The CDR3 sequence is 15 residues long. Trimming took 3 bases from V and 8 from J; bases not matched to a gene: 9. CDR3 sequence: CASSAWQGAGEKLFF. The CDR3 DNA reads TGTGCCAGCAGCGCGTGGCAGGGGGCAGGGGAAAAACTGTTTTTT. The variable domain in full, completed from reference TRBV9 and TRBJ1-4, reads DSGVTQTPKHLITATGQRVTLRCSPRSGDLSVYWYQQSLDQGLQFLIQYYNGEERAKGNILERFSAQQFPDLHSELNLSSLELGDSALYFCASSAWQGAGEKLFFGSGTQLSVL.

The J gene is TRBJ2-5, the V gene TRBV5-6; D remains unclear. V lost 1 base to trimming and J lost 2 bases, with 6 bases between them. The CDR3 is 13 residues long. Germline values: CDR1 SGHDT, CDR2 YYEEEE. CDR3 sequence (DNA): TGTGCCAGCAGCTTGTGGCAGCAAGAGACCCAGTACTTC. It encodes CASSLWQQETQYF. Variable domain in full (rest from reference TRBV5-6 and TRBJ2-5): DAGVTQSPTHLIKTRGQQVTLRCSPKSGHDTVSWYQQALGQGPQFIFQYYEEEERQRGNFPDRFSGHQFPNYSSELNVNALLLGDSALYLCASSLWQQETQYFGPGTRLLVL.

The CDR3 region has the DNA TGTGCCAGCAGCTTCCGACTAGCGGGGGGCCTTGACGAGCAGTTCTTC. Its protein is CASSFRLAGGLDEQFF. The rearrangement uses TRBV7-3 and TRBJ2-1, with 13 bases that match TRBD2. The CDR3 contains 16 residues. Germline CDR1 and CDR2: SGHTA and FQGTGA. V dropped 3 bases and J dropped 10; count of bases not matched to a gene: 9.

The CDR3 DNA reads TGTGCCAGCAGCCCAGGGAACACTATACCAATCTATGGCTACACCTTC. It codes for CASSPGNTIPIYGYTF. This chain links TRBV7-2 with TRBJ1-2, with a possible D match to TRBD1 (5 bases). V lost 5 bases and J lost 4, with 20 bases in between. Germline lookup yields CDR1 SGHTA and CDR2 FQGNSA. CDR3 size: 16 residues.

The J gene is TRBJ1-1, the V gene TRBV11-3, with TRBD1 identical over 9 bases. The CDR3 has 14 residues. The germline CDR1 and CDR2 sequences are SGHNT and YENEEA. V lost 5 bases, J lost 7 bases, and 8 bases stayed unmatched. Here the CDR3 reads CASSRTGVGSEAFF. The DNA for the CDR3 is TGTGCCAGCAGCCGGACAGGGGTTGGTAGTGAAGCTTTCTTT. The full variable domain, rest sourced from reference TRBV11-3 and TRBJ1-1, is EAGVVQSPRYKIIEKKQPVAFWCNPISGHNTLYWYLQNLGQGPELLIRYENEEAVDDSQLPKDRFSAERLKGVDSTLKIQPAELGDSAVYLCASSRTGVGSEAFFGQGTRLTVV.

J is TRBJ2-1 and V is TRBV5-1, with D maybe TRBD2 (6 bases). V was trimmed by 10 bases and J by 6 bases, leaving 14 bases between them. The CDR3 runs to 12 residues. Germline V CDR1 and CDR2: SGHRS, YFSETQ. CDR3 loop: CASGDSFNEQFF. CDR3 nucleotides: TGCGCCTCTGGGGACTCATTCAATGAGCAGTTCTTC.

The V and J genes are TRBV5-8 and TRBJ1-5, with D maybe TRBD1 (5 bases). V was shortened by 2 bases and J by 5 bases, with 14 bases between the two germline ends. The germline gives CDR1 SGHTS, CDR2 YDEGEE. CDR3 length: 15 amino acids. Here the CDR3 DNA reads TGTGCCAGCAGCTTATCAGGGCAGCCTCATCAGCCCCAGCATTTT. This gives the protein CASSLSGQPHQPQHF.